The next 16 T cell receptor beta chains were all read from a single sample in a study of PD-L1 blockade in urothelial cancer. The time point: pretreatment peripheral blood. Here immunoSEQ multiplex PCR was the method, and the copy in TCRdb shows in-frame clones only, minus some. There are fewer than 95,000 clones in the sample; 65% to 85% occur only once, and approximately 2.1% lies in the top ten. The sample was PBMCs, taken around atezolizumab (anti-PD-L1) treatment. Receptor source: a man in his sixties with urothelial cancer.

The chain employs TRBV7-2 and TRBJ2-7; 11 positions agree with TRBD1. V lost 5 bases and J lost 2; bases outside the gene matches: 5. This CDR3 is 15 amino acids long. Germline V gives CDR1 SGHTA, CDR2 FQGNSA. The CDR3 reads CASSAGTGGPYEQYF. The CDR3 DNA is TGTGCCAGCAGCGCAGGGACAGGGGGGCCCTACGAGCAGTACTTC.

This clone turned up a few times. V gene TRBV6-6 combines with J gene TRBJ2-7, with a weak D call TRBD2 (7 bases). CDR3 length equals 15 residues. V shed 2 bases and J shed 4 bases, with 15 bases lying between them. Germline assignment: CDR1 MNHNY and CDR2 SVGAGI (reference sequence). In nucleotides, the CDR3 is TGTGCCAGCAGTTACGGCGGAGCGGGACAATACGAGCAGTACTTC. Its translation is CASSYGGAGQYEQYF.

The rearrangement links TRBV7-6 to TRBJ2-2, with TRBD2 identical over 8 bases. V was clipped by 5 bases and J by 1 base; unmatched bases: 6. The CDR3 spans 16 residues. CDR1 is SGHVS and CDR2 is FNYEAQ in the germline V gene. The CDR3 loop reads CASSKSGSLNTGELFF. CDR3 DNA sequence: TGTGCCAGCAGCAAAAGCGGGAGCCTGAACACCGGGGAGCTGTTTTTT.

This clone has just one count. The CDR3 loop reads CASSNPQQLYQETQYF. DNA of the CDR3: TGTGCCAGCAGTAACCCCCAACAGTTGTACCAAGAGACCCAGTACTTC. The rearrangement uses TRBV25-1 and TRBJ2-5, with D unresolved. The CDR3 spans 16 residues. The germline V gene has CDR1 MGHDK and CDR2 SYGVNS. V lost 5 bases and J lost 0, with 16 bases in between. The whole variable domain, filled in from reference TRBV25-1 and TRBJ2-5, reads EADIYQTPRYLVIGTGKKITLECSQTMGHDKMYWYQQDPGMELHLIHYSYGVNSTEKGDLSSESTVSRIRTEHFPLTLESARPSHTSQYLCASSNPQQLYQETQYFGPGTRLLVL.

Concerning this clone: The germline gene is not matched at one end of the junction; a read error may be the cause. The genes are TRBV28 and TRBJ2-7; 11 positions agree with TRBD1. Per the germline V gene, CDR1 is MDHEN and CDR2 is SYDVKM. CDR3 length equals 14 residues. This CDR3 is CASTLRGQGAGQYF. CDR3 coding DNA: TGTGCCAGCACTTTACGAGGACAGGGGGCAGGGCAGTACTTC.

This clone was seen just once. The chain couples TRBV5-1 to TRBJ1-1, with TRBD1 as a possible D gene (6 bases). Germline V gives CDR1 SGHRS, CDR2 YFSETQ. V gave up 3 bases and J gave up 0 bases, with 9 bases separating them. CDR3 size: 14 residues. The CDR3 region is CASSWGQMNTEAFF. The CDR3 DNA reads as TGCGCCAGCAGCTGGGGGCAGATGAACACTGAAGCTTTCTTT.

This chain links TRBV27 with TRBJ2-7; TRBD2 aligns across 12 bases. Unmatched junction bases numbered 13, after V lost 2 bases and J lost 5 bases. This CDR3 region has 18 residues. Per germline, CDR1 MNHEY and CDR2 SMNVEV (reference sequence). The CDR3 spells CASSLRASSGRAGNEQYF. In DNA form, the CDR3 reads TGTGCCAGCAGTTTAAGGGCGTCTAGCGGGAGGGCCGGGAACGAGCAGTACTTC.

The rearrangement links TRBV6-6 to TRBJ1-5; D possibly corresponds to TRBD1 (6 bases). CDR1 MNHNY and CDR2 SVGAGI come from the germline V gene (reference sequence). The CDR3 covers 16 residues. The V end lost 7 bases, the J end lost 2 bases, and 18 bases lay between the germline ends. For the CDR3, the DNA is TGTGCCAGCACCCCAAGGGGGGGGGATGGCAATCAGCCCCAGCATTTT. Its protein is CASTPRGGDGNQPQHF.

The chain links TRBV5-5 to TRBJ1-3; D not certain. Trimming left V 0 bases short and J 0 bases short, with 10 bases between. Germline CDR1 reads SGHKS; CDR2 reads YYEKEE (reference sequence). This CDR3 is 16 amino acids long. The DNA for the CDR3 is TGTGCCAGCAGCTTGGTCATCCCCCCCTCTGGAAACACCATATATTTT. Its translation is CASSLVIPPSGNTIYF. The full variable domain, completed using reference TRBV5-5 and TRBJ1-3, is DAGVTQSPTHLIKTRGQQVTLRCSPISGHKSVSWYQQVLGQGPQFIFQYYEKEERGRGNFPDRFSARQFPNYSSELNVNALLLGDSALYLCASSLVIPPSGNTIYFGEGSWLTVV.

V is TRBV19 and J is TRBJ1-1, with D possibly TRBD1 on 5 matching bases. Germline V CDR1 and CDR2: LNHDA, SQIVND (reference sequence). CDR3 size: 16 residues. V lost 2 bases and J lost 2, with 15 bases in between. CDR3: CASSILAGQGNTEAFF. CDR3 sequence (DNA): TGTGCCAGTAGTATATTAGCCGGGCAGGGCAACACTGAAGCTTTCTTT.

The chain carries TRBV5-4 and TRBJ2-3, with 7 nucleotides matching TRBD2. The germline V gene has CDR1 SGHNT and CDR2 YYREEE (reference sequence). Germline trimming cut 5 bases from V and 2 bases from J; bases unmatched to any gene: 20. This CDR3 has 19 amino acids. Written as DNA, the CDR3 is TGTGCCAGCAGTCAAACGGGGCGGGGGAGATCCCTTTTCACAGATACGCAGTATTTT. This encodes CASSQTGRGRSLFTDTQYF. The entire variable domain, with the rest obtained from reference TRBV5-4 and TRBJ2-3, is as follows: ETGVTQSPTHLIKTRGQQVTLRCSSQSGHNTVSWYQQALGQGPQFIFQYYREEENGRGNFPPRFSGLQFPNYSSELNVNALELDDSALYLCASSQTGRGRSLFTDTQYFGPGTRLTVL.

The V gene is TRBV2, the J gene TRBJ1-1; 10 bases match TRBD1. The CDR3 is 16 amino acids. Trimming cost V 1 base and J 4 bases; bases outside gene matches: 6. From germline, CDR1 is SNHLY and CDR2 FYNNEI. The CDR3 DNA reads TGTGCCAGCAGTGAAGTTGGACAGGGGGGTAGCACTGAAGCTTTCTTT. It translates to CASSEVGQGGSTEAFF.

The chain joins TRBV27 to TRBJ1-2, with D unclear. The V gene's germline CDR1 is MNHEY and CDR2 SMNVEV (reference sequence). The CDR3 runs to 14 residues. The ends were cut back, 8 bases at V and 3 bases at J, with 16 bases in the middle. The CDR3 nucleotides read TGTGCCAGCTCCTATCGGCCAGGCGACTATGGCTACACCTTC. Translation: CASSYRPGDYGYTF.

The chain is built from TRBV27 and TRBJ2-7; possible D gene TRBD2, 5 bases. Germline assignment: CDR1 MNHEY and CDR2 SMNVEV (reference sequence). V gave up 2 bases and J gave up 6 bases, with 11 bases separating them. CDR3 length equals 13 residues. CDR3: CASSLAGRGEQYF. In DNA form, the CDR3 reads TGTGCCAGCAGTTTAGCGGGTAGAGGCGAGCAGTACTTC.

This chain uses TRBV10-2 with TRBJ1-2; TRBD1 matches 7 bases. CDR3 length: 15 residues. The germline V gene has CDR1 WSHSY and CDR2 SAAADI. The V gene end was trimmed by 1 base and the J gene end by 6 bases; junction bases not matched to a gene: 8. Here the CDR3 reads CASSEYPNQGDGYTF. The DNA of the CDR3 is TGCGCCAGCAGTGAGTACCCCAATCAGGGGGATGGCTACACCTTC.

The genes are TRBV7-2 and TRBJ2-3; possibly TRBD1 for D (5 bases). This CDR3 is 15 amino acids long. V was trimmed by 3 bases and J by 0 bases, leaving 10 bases between them. Germline V gene data show CDR1 as SGHTA and CDR2 as FQGNSA. CDR3 coding DNA: TGTGCCAGCAGCTTGTTACAGGCTAGCACAGATACGCAGTATTTT. This translates into CASSLLQASTDTQYF.